This T cell receptor (beta chain) appears in the sequencing data of a study of blood T cell repertoires in COVID-19. Study as a whole: Collection of acute and convalescent COVID-19 samples took place in the United States, Italy and Spain. PBMCs, B-cell-depleted T cells, or T cells were the source of the cDNA or gDNA that made up the material.

Trimming left V 6 bases short and J 5 bases short, with 16 bases between. The CDR3 loop spans 14 amino acids. The germline V gene has CDR1 LNHDA and CDR2 SQIVND (reference sequence). Produced via immunoSEQ multiplex PCR; TCRdb's table is partial and in-frame only. The table records about 350,000 clones, more than 75% of them present only once. Assignments of participants to cohorts depended upon their own reported clinical history. The genes are TRBV19 and TRBJ2-5, with a possible D match to TRBD2 (6 bases). This receptor was taken from a young woman who had recovered from COVID-19. The sample consisted of PBMCs or T cells enriched from blood (not recorded which). In DNA, the CDR3 is TGTGCCAGTAGCTCAATGGACTATGGGGAGACCCAGTACTTC. Protein product: CASSSMDYGETQYF.